The rows below give T cell receptor beta chains drawn from one sample of a study of T cell changes during pregnancy in multiple sclerosis. Data came from immunoSEQ multiplex PCR; TCRdb stores just in-frame clones and leaves some out. In the table there are more than 45,000 clones, 85% to 95% of which are singletons. Sequenced material: CD4+ T cells from peripheral blood mononuclear cells, taken in the second trimester of pregnancy. All receptors come from a female donor with multiple sclerosis, enrolled in a pregnancy study. The CDR3 runs from the conserved cysteine through the conserved F or W. Fields, in order: V gene, J gene, D gene, clone size, CDR3 protein, CDR3 DNA. A D gene is named only where the DNA matches it firmly. A clone size is listed for some rows: how often the clone was seen (once, few, many), or a class if it is expanded.

TRBV6-4	TRBJ1-2	TRBD1	.	CASSVGTGNYGYTF	TGTGCCAGCAGTGTGGGGACAGGGAACTATGGCTACACCTTC
TRBV6-1	TRBJ1-1	.	.	CASSDSATRAAFF	TGTGCCAGCAGTGATTCGGCCACGAGGGCAGCTTTCTTT
TRBV6-1	TRBJ1-5	.	.	CASSEKGRGINQPQHF	TGTGCCAGCAGTGAAAAGGGCAGGGGCATCAATCAGCCCCAGCATTTT
TRBV2	TRBJ1-5	.	.	CASSVRNSNQPQHF	TGTGCCAGCAGTGTTAGAAATAGCAATCAGCCCCAGCATTTT
TRBV5-4	TRBJ1-6	.	.	CASSPGLDSPLHF	TGTGCCAGCAGTCCAGGACTTGATTCACCCCTCCACTTT
TRBV4-1	TRBJ1-6	.	.	CASSQEGTRGYNSPLHF	TGCGCCAGCAGCCAAGAGGGGACCAGGGGCTATAATTCACCCCTCCACTTT
TRBV6-5	TRBJ1-5	.	.	CASSYREDQPQHF	TGTGCCAGCAGTTATAGGGAGGATCAGCCCCAGCATTTT
TRBV19	TRBJ1-2	.	.	CASSRVTNYGYTF	TGTGCCAGTAGCAGGGTTACTAACTATGGCTACACCTTC
TRBV27	TRBJ1-4	.	.	CASRPTIAQGLFF	TGTGCCAGCAGGCCCACAATCGCCCAGGGACTGTTTTTT
TRBV25-1	TRBJ1-5	TRBD1	.	CASSESSGGAQPQHF	TGTGCCAGCAGTGAAAGTTCAGGGGGAGCTCAGCCCCAGCATTTT
TRBV28	TRBJ1-6	.	.	CASSSGVRVSPLHF	TGTGCCAGCAGTTCGGGGGTGAGAGTTTCACCCCTCCACTTT
TRBV6-5	TRBJ1-5	TRBD1	.	CASSYGTGGQPQHF	TGTGCCAGCAGTTACGGGACAGGGGGTCAGCCCCAGCATTTT
TRBV18	TRBJ1-2	TRBD1	.	CASSSLDRAVGGYTF	TGTGCCAGCTCATCGTTGGACAGGGCTGTAGGAGGCTACACCTTC
TRBV27	TRBJ1-1	.	.	CASSSTVSYTEAFF	TGTGCCAGCAGTTCCACAGTTTCTTACACTGAAGCTTTCTTT
TRBV7-9	TRBJ1-1	TRBD1	.	CASSSSPASGGWTEAFF	TGTGCCAGCAGCTCTTCGCCCGCTTCAGGGGGCTGGACTGAAGCTTTCTTT
TRBV5-6	TRBJ2-5	TRBD2	.	CASSLSRTSLKETQYF	TGTGCCAGCAGCTTGTCCCGGACTAGCCTGAAAGAGACCCAGTACTTC
TRBV28	TRBJ2-3	.	.	CASSSGFRFNTDTQYF	TGTGCCAGCAGCTCAGGGTTTCGGTTTAACACAGATACGCAGTATTTT
TRBV5-5	TRBJ1-3	.	.	CASSLTRGSGNTIYF	TGTGCCAGCAGCTTGACTCGGGGTAGTGGAAACACCATATATTTT
TRBV28	TRBJ1-6	.	.	CASSLHQGLSSYNSPLHF	TGTGCCAGCAGTTTACACCAGGGACTTAGCTCCTATAATTCACCCCTCCACTTT
TRBV7-3	TRBJ2-3	.	.	CASSLDSHTDTQYF	TGTGCCAGCAGCTTAGATAGTCACACAGATACGCAGTATTTT
TRBV5-1	TRBJ2-5	.	.	CASTTAGAQETQYF	TGCGCCAGCACGACTGCGGGGGCTCAAGAGACCCAGTACTTC
TRBV5-8	TRBJ2-6	.	.	CASRHQSSGANVLTF	TGTGCCAGCAGGCACCAGTCCTCTGGGGCCAACGTCCTGACTTTC
TRBV6-6	TRBJ2-1	.	once	CASSRTGTYNEQFF	TGTGCCAGCAGCCGGACCGGGACTTACAATGAGCAGTTCTTC
TRBV7-9	TRBJ1-5	TRBD1	.	CASSAGGMVQPQHF	TGTGCCAGCAGCGCAGGGGGGATGGTTCAGCCCCAGCATTTT
TRBV5-6	TRBJ1-4	TRBD1	.	CASSLTGDFNEKLFF	TGTGCCAGCAGCTTGACAGGGGATTTTAATGAAAAACTGTTTTTT
TRBV18	TRBJ2-7	TRBD1	.	CASSQEQGAEQYF	TGTGCCAGCTCCCAAGAACAGGGGGCCGAGCAGTACTTC
TRBV6-1	TRBJ2-7	TRBD2	.	CASSRRGGLEQYF	TGTGCCAGCAGTAGGCGGGGGGGCCTCGAGCAGTACTTC
TRBV5-6	TRBJ2-5	.	.	CASSLGPKETQYF	TGTGCCAGCAGCTTGGGGCCAAAAGAGACCCAGTACTTC
TRBV5-1	TRBJ2-1	.	.	CASSFGGEQFF	TGCGCCAGCAGCTTTGGGGGCGAGCAGTTCTTC
TRBV11-2	TRBJ1-4	.	few	CASSLVGNSEKLFF	TGTGCCAGCAGCTTAGTGGGCAATTCCGAAAAACTGTTTTTT
TRBV18	TRBJ1-1	.	.	CASSPGLTEAFF	TGTGCCAGCTCTCCAGGGCTCACTGAAGCTTTCTTT
TRBV4-1	TRBJ1-4	.	.	CASSQPGQSFRLFF	TGCGCCAGCAGCCAACCGGGACAATCATTTAGACTGTTTTTT
TRBV27	TRBJ1-6	.	.	CASTREGYNSPLHF	TGTGCCAGCACCCGGGAGGGGTATAATTCACCCCTCCACTTT
TRBV18	TRBJ2-3	TRBD2	.	CASSPPGTRGTDTQYF	TGTGCCAGCTCACCACCCGGGACTAGAGGCACAGATACGCAGTATTTT
TRBV6-5	TRBJ2-7	.	.	CASSYSTPKDYEQYF	TGTGCCAGCAGCTATAGCACCCCTAAAGACTACGAGCAGTACTTC
TRBV5-3	TRBJ2-2	.	.	CARSTGGLGGELFF	TGTGCCAGAAGCACCGGGGGGCTGGGCGGGGAGCTGTTTTTT
TRBV6-6	TRBJ2-7	.	.	CASSPHQGNPYEQYF	TGTGCCAGCAGTCCCCATCAGGGAAACCCCTACGAGCAGTACTTC
TRBV5-1	TRBJ1-1	.	.	CASTPTTENTEAFF	TGCGCCAGCACCCCGACCACAGAGAACACTGAAGCTTTCTTT
TRBV9	TRBJ2-1	.	.	CASSNRDTIFF	TGTGCCAGCAGCAACCGGGACACAATTTTCTTC
TRBV2	TRBJ1-5	.	few	CASRESRDQPQHF	TGTGCCAGCAGGGAAAGTAGAGATCAGCCCCAGCATTTT
TRBV5-1	TRBJ2-7	TRBD1	.	CASSLQGVAYEQYF	TGCGCCAGCAGCCTACAGGGGGTTGCCTACGAGCAGTACTTC
TRBV5-1	TRBJ1-2	TRBD1	.	CASSSGQGGGGYTF	TGCGCCAGCAGCTCTGGACAGGGCGGAGGGGGCTACACCTTC
TRBV15	TRBJ1-2	.	.	CATSNGYGYTF	TGTGCCACCAGTAACGGCTATGGCTACACCTTC
TRBV5-1	TRBJ1-2	.	.	CASSFSANYGYTF	TGCGCCAGCAGCTTCTCAGCTAACTATGGCTACACCTTC
TRBV7-8	TRBJ2-1	TRBD2	.	CASSLSGGVVGGQYNEQFF	TGTGCCAGCAGCTTAAGCGGGGGTGTCGTCGGGGGCCAGTACAATGAGCAGTTCTTC
TRBV5-6	TRBJ2-7	TRBD1	.	CASSLRDSAAGQYF	TGTGCCAGCAGCTTAAGGGACAGCGCGGCGGGGCAGTACTTC
TRBV2	TRBJ2-7	.	.	CASSRDNSYEQYF	TGTGCCAGCAGTCGGGACAACTCCTACGAGCAGTACTTC
TRBV18	TRBJ1-2	.	.	CASSPQGGGYTF	TGTGCCAGCTCACCCCAAGGGGGTGGCTACACCTTC
TRBV2	TRBJ2-3	TRBD1	.	CASSQQTGGADTQYF	TGTGCCAGCAGTCAACAGACAGGGGGCGCCGATACGCAGTATTTT
TRBV5-1	TRBJ2-5	.	.	CASSPYRQETQYF	TGCGCCAGCAGCCCCTACCGCCAAGAGACCCAGTACTTC
TRBV5-1	TRBJ2-1	TRBD2	.	CASSPGLALGEQFF	TGCGCCAGCAGCCCCGGACTAGCACTCGGTGAGCAGTTCTTC
TRBV5-4	TRBJ2-2	.	.	CASSLSRDRGELFF	TGTGCCAGCAGCCTTAGCAGGGATCGAGGGGAGCTGTTTTTT
TRBV13	TRBJ1-1	TRBD1	.	CASSYHFGQGTEAFF	TGTGCCAGCAGCTATCACTTTGGACAGGGAACTGAAGCTTTCTTT
TRBV19	TRBJ2-2	TRBD1	.	CASSIGQGNTGELFF	TGTGCCAGTAGTATCGGACAGGGGAACACCGGGGAGCTGTTTTTT
TRBV18	TRBJ1-2	.	.	CASSPPLANYGYTF	TGTGCCAGCTCACCGCCTTTAGCTAACTATGGCTACACCTTC
TRBV6-6	TRBJ2-1	TRBD1	.	CASSYGRGRDNEQFF	TGTGCCAGCAGTTACGGCAGGGGGCGCGACAATGAGCAGTTCTTC
TRBV28	TRBJ1-6	TRBD1	few	CASWDRVASPLHF	TGTGCCAGCTGGGACAGGGTGGCTTCACCCCTCCACTTT
TRBV5-1	TRBJ2-5	TRBD2	.	CASSLEGLAFQETQYF	TGCGCCAGCAGCTTGGAGGGACTAGCCTTCCAAGAGACCCAGTACTTC
TRBV6-1	TRBJ2-7	.	.	CASRLKGERQYF	TGTGCCAGCCGGCTTAAGGGGGAACGGCAGTACTTC
TRBV6-1	TRBJ2-7	TRBD1	once	CASSWTGSSYEQYF	TGTGCCAGCAGTTGGACAGGGAGTTCCTACGAGCAGTACTTC